The present entry profiles one T cell receptor (beta chain) with its context. The data stem from a study of blood T cell repertoires in COVID-19. Study information: COVID-19 samples, acute and convalescent, were from the United States, Italy and Spain. Sources were T cells, B-cell-depleted T cells, or PBMCs; the material itself was cDNA or gDNA.

Germline CDR1 SNHLY, CDR2 FYNNEI. Trimming took 4 bases from V and 4 from J; bases not matched to a gene: 4. This CDR3 comprises 14 residues. Original processing notes: Researchers report that nucleated cell counts were estimated from reference gene primer amplification. Only in-frame clones appear in the TCRdb table, and some are missing; sequencing was by immunoSEQ multiplex PCR. V, J and clone size derive from that table, while D and trimming were established from the DNA sequence. This repertoire shows some 120,000 clones, 85% to 90% found once; its top ten account for 27%. The chain recombines TRBV2 with TRBJ1-1, with 9 bases aligning to TRBD1. The TCR originated in a woman older than 75 with acute or convalescent COVID-19. Sample: peripheral blood. CDR3 nucleotides: TGTGCCAGCAGTGGCCTGGACAGGGGCACTGAAGCTTTCTTT. This encodes CASSGLDRGTEAFF.